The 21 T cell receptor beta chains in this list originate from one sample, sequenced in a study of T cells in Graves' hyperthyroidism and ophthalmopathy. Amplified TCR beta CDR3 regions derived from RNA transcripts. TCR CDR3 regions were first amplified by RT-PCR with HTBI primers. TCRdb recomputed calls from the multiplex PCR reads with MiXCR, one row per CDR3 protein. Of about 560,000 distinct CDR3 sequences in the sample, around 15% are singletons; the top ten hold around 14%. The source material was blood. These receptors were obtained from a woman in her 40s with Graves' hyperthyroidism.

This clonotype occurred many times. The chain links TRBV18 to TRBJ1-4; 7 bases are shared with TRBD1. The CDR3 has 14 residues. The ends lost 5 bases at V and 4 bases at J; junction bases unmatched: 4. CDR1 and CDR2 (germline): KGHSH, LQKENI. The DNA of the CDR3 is TGTGCCAGCTCAAAGGGACAGCATAATGAAAAACTGTTTTTT. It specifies CASSKGQHNEKLFF.

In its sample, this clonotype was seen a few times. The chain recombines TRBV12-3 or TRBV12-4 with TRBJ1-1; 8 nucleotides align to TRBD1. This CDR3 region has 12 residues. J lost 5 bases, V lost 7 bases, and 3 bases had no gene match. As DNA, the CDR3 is TGTGCCAGCACCTACAGGGGGACTGAAGCTTTCTTT. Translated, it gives CASTYRGTEAFF.

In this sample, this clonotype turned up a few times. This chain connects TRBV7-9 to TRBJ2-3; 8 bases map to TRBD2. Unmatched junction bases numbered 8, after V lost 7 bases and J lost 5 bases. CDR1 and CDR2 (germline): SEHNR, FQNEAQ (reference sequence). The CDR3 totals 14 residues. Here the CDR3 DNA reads TGTGCCAGCAACCCCCGGGGGGGGGGAGATACGCAGTATTTT. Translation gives CASNPRGGGDTQYF.

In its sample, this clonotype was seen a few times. This CDR3 reads CAWSYKGETQYF. CDR3 sequence (DNA): TGTGCCTGGAGTTATAAGGGGGAGACCCAGTACTTC. This sequence joins TRBV30 and TRBJ2-5; the D gene is possibly TRBD1 (5 bases). V lost 2 bases and J 5 bases, leaving 9 bases between the germline ends. CDR1 and CDR2 from the germline V gene are GTSNPN and SVGIG (reference sequence). This CDR3 is 12 amino acids long. Supplemented by reference TRBV30 and TRBJ2-5, the full variable domain reads SQTIHQWPATLVQPVGSPLSLECTVEGTSNPNLYWYRQAAGRGLQLLFYSVGIGQISSEVPQNLSASRPQDRQFILSSKKLLLSDSGFYLCAWSYKGETQYFGPGTRLLVL.

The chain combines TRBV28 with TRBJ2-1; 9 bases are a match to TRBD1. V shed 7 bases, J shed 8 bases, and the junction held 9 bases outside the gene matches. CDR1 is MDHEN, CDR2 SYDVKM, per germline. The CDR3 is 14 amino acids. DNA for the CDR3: TGTGCCAGCACGGGAGGACAGGGGAAATATGAGCAGTTCTTC. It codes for CASTGGQGKYEQFF.

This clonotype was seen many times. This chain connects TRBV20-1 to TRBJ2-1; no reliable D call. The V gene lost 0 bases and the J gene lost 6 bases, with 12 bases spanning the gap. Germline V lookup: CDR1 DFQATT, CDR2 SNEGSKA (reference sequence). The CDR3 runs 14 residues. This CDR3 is CSARDFPWRNEQFF. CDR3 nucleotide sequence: TGCAGTGCTAGAGATTTTCCCTGGCGCAATGAGCAGTTCTTC.

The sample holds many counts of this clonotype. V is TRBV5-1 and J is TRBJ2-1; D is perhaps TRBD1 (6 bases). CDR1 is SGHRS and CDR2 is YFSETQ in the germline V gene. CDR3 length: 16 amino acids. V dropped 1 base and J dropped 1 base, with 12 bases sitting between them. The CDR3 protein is CASSLPGAISYNEQFF. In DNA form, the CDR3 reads TGCGCCAGCAGCTTGCCAGGGGCGATATCCTACAATGAGCAGTTCTTC. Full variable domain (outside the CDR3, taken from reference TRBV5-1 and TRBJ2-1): KAGVTQTPRYLIKTRGQQVTLSCSPISGHRSVSWYQQTPGQGLQFLFEYFSETQRNKGNFPGRFSGRQFSNSRSEMNVSTLELGDSALYLCASSLPGAISYNEQFFGPGTRLTVL.

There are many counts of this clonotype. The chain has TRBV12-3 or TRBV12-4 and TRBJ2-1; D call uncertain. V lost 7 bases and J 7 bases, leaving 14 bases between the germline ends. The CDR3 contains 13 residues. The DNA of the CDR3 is TGTGCCAGCAAGGACGCCGCTTGGAATGAGCAGTTCTTC. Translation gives CASKDAAWNEQFF.

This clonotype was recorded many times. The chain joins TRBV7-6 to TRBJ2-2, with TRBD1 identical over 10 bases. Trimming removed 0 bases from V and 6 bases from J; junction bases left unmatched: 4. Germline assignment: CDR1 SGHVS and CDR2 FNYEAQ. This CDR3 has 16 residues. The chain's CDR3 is CASSLAAGQGSGELFF. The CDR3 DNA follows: TGTGCCAGCAGCTTAGCGGCGGGACAGGGGTCCGGGGAGCTGTTTTTT.

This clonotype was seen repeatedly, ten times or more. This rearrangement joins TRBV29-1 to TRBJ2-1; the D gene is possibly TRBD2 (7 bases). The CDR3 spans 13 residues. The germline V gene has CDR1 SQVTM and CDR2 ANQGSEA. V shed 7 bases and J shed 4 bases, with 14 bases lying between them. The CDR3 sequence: CSGGGDTYNEQFF. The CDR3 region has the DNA TGCAGCGGAGGGGGGGACACGTACAATGAGCAGTTCTTC.

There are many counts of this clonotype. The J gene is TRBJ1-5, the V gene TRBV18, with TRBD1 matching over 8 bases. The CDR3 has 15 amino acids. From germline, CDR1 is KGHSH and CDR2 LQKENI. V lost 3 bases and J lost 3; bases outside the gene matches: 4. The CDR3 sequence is CASSPGTGVNQPQHF. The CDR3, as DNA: TGTGCCAGCTCACCCGGGACAGGCGTCAATCAGCCCCAGCATTTT.

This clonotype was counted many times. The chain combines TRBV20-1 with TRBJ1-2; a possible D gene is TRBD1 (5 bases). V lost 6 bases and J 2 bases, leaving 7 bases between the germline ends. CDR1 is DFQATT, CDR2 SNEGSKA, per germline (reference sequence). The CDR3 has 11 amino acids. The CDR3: CSAEGNYGYTF. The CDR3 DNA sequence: TGCAGTGCGGAGGGGAACTATGGCTACACCTTC.

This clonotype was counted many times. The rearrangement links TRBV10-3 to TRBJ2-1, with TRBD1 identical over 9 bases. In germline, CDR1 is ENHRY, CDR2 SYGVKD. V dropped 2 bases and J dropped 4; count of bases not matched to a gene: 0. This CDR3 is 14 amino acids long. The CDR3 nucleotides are TGTGCCATCAGTGAGGGGACAGGGTACAATGAGCAGTTCTTC. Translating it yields CAISEGTGYNEQFF.

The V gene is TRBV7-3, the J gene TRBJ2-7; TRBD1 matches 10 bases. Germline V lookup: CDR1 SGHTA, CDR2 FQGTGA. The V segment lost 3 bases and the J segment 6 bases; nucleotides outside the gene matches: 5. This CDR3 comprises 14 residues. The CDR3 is CASSFNGTGVEQYF. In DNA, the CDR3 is TGTGCCAGCAGCTTTAATGGGACAGGGGTCGAGCAGTACTTC.

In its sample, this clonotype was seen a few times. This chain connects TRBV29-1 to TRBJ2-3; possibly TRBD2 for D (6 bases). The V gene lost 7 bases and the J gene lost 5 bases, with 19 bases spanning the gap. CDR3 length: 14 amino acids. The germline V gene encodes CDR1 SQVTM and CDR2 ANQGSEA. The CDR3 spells CSALGRGAEDTQYF. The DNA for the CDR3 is TGCAGCGCCCTCGGCCGCGGGGCGGAAGATACGCAGTATTTT.

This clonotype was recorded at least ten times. For the CDR3, the DNA is TGCAGTGCTAGAGATTGGAGTTGGGGACAAGAGACCCAGTACTTC. Translation gives CSARDWSWGQETQYF. The rearrangement uses TRBV20-1 and TRBJ2-5; D is unresolved. The V and J ends lost 0 bases and 2 bases respectively, with 13 bases between them. CDR1 DFQATT and CDR2 SNEGSKA come from the germline V gene (reference sequence). The CDR3 spans 15 residues.

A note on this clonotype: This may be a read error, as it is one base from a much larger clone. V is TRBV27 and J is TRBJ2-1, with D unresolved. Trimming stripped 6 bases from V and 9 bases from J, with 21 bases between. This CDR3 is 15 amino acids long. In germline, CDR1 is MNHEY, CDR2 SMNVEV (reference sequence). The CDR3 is CASRQAEAGLGEQFF. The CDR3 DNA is TGTGCCAGCAGGCAAGCAGAGGCAGGTTTGGGTGAGCAGTTCTTC.

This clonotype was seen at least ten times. The chain's CDR3 is CASSLDWAAGDTQYF. The CDR3 bases are TGTGCCAGCAGCTTAGATTGGGCAGCGGGAGATACGCAGTATTTT. V is TRBV11-3 and J is TRBJ2-3; D perhaps matches TRBD2 (6 bases). Germline CDR1 is SGHNT and CDR2 is YENEEA. This CDR3 has 15 amino acids. V was cut by 0 bases and J by 5 bases, with 12 bases left in between.

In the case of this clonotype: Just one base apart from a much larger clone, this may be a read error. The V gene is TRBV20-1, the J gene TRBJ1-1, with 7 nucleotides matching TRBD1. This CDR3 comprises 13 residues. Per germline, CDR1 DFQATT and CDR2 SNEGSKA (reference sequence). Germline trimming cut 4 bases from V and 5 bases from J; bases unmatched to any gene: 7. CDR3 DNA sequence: TGCAGTGCTAAAGGACAGGTACCAACTGAAGCTTTCTTT. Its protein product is CSAKGQVPTEAFF.

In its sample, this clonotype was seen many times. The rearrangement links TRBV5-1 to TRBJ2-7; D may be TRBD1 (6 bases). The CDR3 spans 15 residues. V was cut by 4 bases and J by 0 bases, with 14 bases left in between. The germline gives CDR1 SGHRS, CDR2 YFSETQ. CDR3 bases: TGCGCCAGCAGCCTGGTCGGACAGAGCTCCTACGAGCAGTACTTC. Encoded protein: CASSLVGQSSYEQYF.

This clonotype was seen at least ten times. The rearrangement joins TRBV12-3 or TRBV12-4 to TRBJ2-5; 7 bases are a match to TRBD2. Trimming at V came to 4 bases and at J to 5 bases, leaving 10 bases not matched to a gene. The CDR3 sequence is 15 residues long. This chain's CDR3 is CASSSDIREGETQYF. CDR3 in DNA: TGTGCCAGCAGTTCAGACATCAGGGAGGGGGAGACCCAGTACTTC.